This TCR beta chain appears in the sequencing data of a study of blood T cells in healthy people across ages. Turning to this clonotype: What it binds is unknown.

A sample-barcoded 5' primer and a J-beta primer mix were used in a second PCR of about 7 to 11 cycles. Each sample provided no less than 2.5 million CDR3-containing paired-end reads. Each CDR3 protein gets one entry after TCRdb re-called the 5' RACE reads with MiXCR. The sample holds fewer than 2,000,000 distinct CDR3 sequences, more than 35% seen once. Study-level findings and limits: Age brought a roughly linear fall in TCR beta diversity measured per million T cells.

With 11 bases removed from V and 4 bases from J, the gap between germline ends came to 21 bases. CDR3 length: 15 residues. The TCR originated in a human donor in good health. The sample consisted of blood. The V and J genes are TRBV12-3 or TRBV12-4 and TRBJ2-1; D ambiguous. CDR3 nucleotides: TGTGCCGGCACCTCCAACATAAACAAGTACAATGAGCAGTTCTTC. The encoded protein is CAGTSNINKYNEQFF.